Listed below are T cell receptor beta chains from one sample, sequenced in a study of CD8 T cells in Susac syndrome. TCRdb independently ran MiXCR on the immunoSEQ multiplex PCR reads; one entry per CDR3 protein. This table has 150,000 to 200,000 distinct CDR3 sequences, 80% to 95% appearing once. Sequencing was carried out using CD4+ T cells from PBMCs. These receptors were taken from a human donor in good health. Both conserved end residues are part of each CDR3. Fields, in order: V gene, D gene, J gene, clone size, CDR3 protein, CDR3 DNA. A D gene is named only where the DNA matches it firmly. Clone size is shown for a subset of rows, as once, few, many or a class of expanded clone.

V gene: TRBV7-8
D gene: -
J gene: TRBJ2-7
clone size: once
CDR3 protein: CASSFIIEEASYEQYF
CDR3 DNA: TGTGCCAGCAGCTTCATTATCGAGGAGGCGTCCTACGAGCAGTACTTC

V gene: TRBV5-1
D gene: -
J gene: TRBJ2-2
clone size: -
CDR3 protein: CASSLNPNTGELFF
CDR3 DNA: TGCGCCAGCAGCTTGAACCCGAACACCGGGGAGCTGTTTTTT

V gene: TRBV11-3
D gene: TRBD2
J gene: TRBJ2-5
clone size: -
CDR3 protein: CASSSRTSEGETQYF
CDR3 DNA: TGTGCCAGCAGCTCCCGGACTAGCGAGGGAGAGACCCAGTACTTC

V gene: TRBV12-3/TRBV12-4
D gene: -
J gene: TRBJ1-6
clone size: -
CDR3 protein: CASSLSRDPNSPLHF
CDR3 DNA: TGTGCCAGCAGTTTATCCCGAGATCCTAATTCACCCCTCCACTTT

V gene: TRBV7-2
D gene: -
J gene: TRBJ2-6
clone size: -
CDR3 protein: CASSLSASRVSSGANVLTF
CDR3 DNA: TGTGCCAGCAGCCTCAGTGCGAGCAGGGTGAGCTCTGGGGCCAACGTCCTGACTTTC

V gene: TRBV5-1
D gene: -
J gene: TRBJ2-3
clone size: -
CDR3 protein: CASSLVTGDTQYF
CDR3 DNA: TGCGCCAGCAGCTTGGTGACAGGAGATACGCAGTATTTT

V gene: TRBV7-9
D gene: TRBD2
J gene: TRBJ2-1
clone size: -
CDR3 protein: CASSLRTSGGNNEQFF
CDR3 DNA: TGTGCCAGCAGCCTTCGGACTAGCGGGGGGAACAATGAGCAGTTCTTC

V gene: TRBV10-3
D gene: -
J gene: TRBJ1-4
clone size: -
CDR3 protein: CAISETRGNEKLFF
CDR3 DNA: TGTGCCATCAGTGAAACACGAGGGAATGAAAAACTGTTTTTT

V gene: TRBV25-1
D gene: TRBD1
J gene: TRBJ2-3
clone size: -
CDR3 protein: CASSEDWTGLNF
CDR3 DNA: TGTGCCAGCAGTGAAGACTGGACAGGGTTGAATTTT

V gene: TRBV2
D gene: -
J gene: TRBJ2-3
clone size: -
CDR3 protein: CASSGTGFSTDTQYF
CDR3 DNA: TGTGCCAGCAGTGGAACGGGATTTAGCACAGATACGCAGTATTTT

V gene: TRBV11-2
D gene: -
J gene: TRBJ1-4
clone size: -
CDR3 protein: CASSSYRWGADEKLFF
CDR3 DNA: TGTGCCAGCAGCTCGTACCGGTGGGGGGCCGATGAAAAACTGTTTTTT

V gene: TRBV7-3
D gene: -
J gene: TRBJ2-1
clone size: -
CDR3 protein: CASSLKATYSSYNEQFF
CDR3 DNA: TGTGCCAGCAGCTTAAAGGCTACTTATAGCTCCTACAATGAGCAGTTCTTC

V gene: TRBV4-1
D gene: TRBD1
J gene: TRBJ1-2
clone size: -
CDR3 protein: CASSQDGQAGNYGYTF
CDR3 DNA: TGCGCCAGCAGCCAAGACGGACAGGCTGGAAACTATGGCTACACCTTC

V gene: TRBV7-2
D gene: -
J gene: TRBJ2-1
clone size: -
CDR3 protein: CASSLGRASYNEQFF
CDR3 DNA: TGTGCCAGCAGCTTAGGAAGGGCGTCCTACAATGAGCAGTTCTTC

V gene: TRBV2
D gene: -
J gene: TRBJ1-6
clone size: -
CDR3 protein: CASIPTGRNSPLHF
CDR3 DNA: TGTGCCAGCATACCAACGGGGCGTAATTCACCCCTCCACTTT

V gene: TRBV7-2
D gene: -
J gene: TRBJ2-6
clone size: few
CDR3 protein: CASSPAHSGANVLTF
CDR3 DNA: TGTGCCAGCAGCCCCGCCCACTCTGGGGCCAACGTCCTGACTTTC

V gene: TRBV7-9
D gene: -
J gene: TRBJ1-6
clone size: once
CDR3 protein: CASRELEGSPLHF
CDR3 DNA: TGTGCCAGCAGGGAACTCGAGGGTTCACCCCTCCACTTT

V gene: TRBV4-1
D gene: TRBD2
J gene: TRBJ2-5
clone size: -
CDR3 protein: CASSQGGSGGAETQYF
CDR3 DNA: TGCGCCAGCAGCCAAGGAGGGAGCGGGGGGGCCGAGACCCAGTACTTC

V gene: TRBV5-6
D gene: TRBD2
J gene: TRBJ2-7
clone size: -
CDR3 protein: CASSSYGTSGREQYF
CDR3 DNA: TGTGCCAGCAGCTCCTACGGGACTAGCGGGCGGGAGCAGTACTTC

V gene: TRBV5-4
D gene: TRBD1
J gene: TRBJ2-2
clone size: -
CDR3 protein: CASVRGPTGELFF
CDR3 DNA: TGTGCCAGCGTCAGGGGGCCCACCGGGGAGCTGTTTTTT

V gene: TRBV6-2/TRBV6-3
D gene: -
J gene: TRBJ1-2
clone size: -
CDR3 protein: CASTKLPGGVLDYGYTF
CDR3 DNA: TGTGCCAGCACTAAACTACCCGGCGGGGTATTAGACTATGGCTACACCTTC

V gene: TRBV7-3
D gene: -
J gene: TRBJ2-3
clone size: -
CDR3 protein: CASSLTSSVDTQYF
CDR3 DNA: TGTGCCAGCAGCTTAACCTCCTCGGTGGATACGCAGTATTTT

V gene: TRBV7-2
D gene: TRBD2
J gene: TRBJ2-7
clone size: once
CDR3 protein: CASSSIPGGLGTNYEQYF
CDR3 DNA: TGTGCCAGCAGCTCGATTCCTGGGGGACTAGGGACCAACTACGAGCAGTACTTC

V gene: TRBV6-5
D gene: TRBD1
J gene: TRBJ1-1
clone size: -
CDR3 protein: CASSSRTTGTEAFF
CDR3 DNA: TGTGCCAGCAGTTCCCGAACGACAGGGACTGAAGCTTTCTTT

V gene: TRBV30
D gene: TRBD1
J gene: TRBJ2-7
clone size: -
CDR3 protein: CAWSVVDAGGKYF
CDR3 DNA: TGTGCCTGGAGTGTCGTTGACGCAGGGGGCAAGTACTTC

V gene: TRBV7-8
D gene: -
J gene: TRBJ2-7
clone size: -
CDR3 protein: CASSLDRGNEQYF
CDR3 DNA: TGTGCCAGCAGCTTAGATCGGGGCAACGAGCAGTACTTC

V gene: TRBV20-1
D gene: -
J gene: TRBJ1-6
clone size: -
CDR3 protein: CSAGGFGPPLHF
CDR3 DNA: TGCAGTGCCGGGGGCTTCGGGCCACCCCTCCACTTT

V gene: TRBV5-1
D gene: TRBD1
J gene: TRBJ1-5
clone size: -
CDR3 protein: CASSPSGTGSQPQHF
CDR3 DNA: TGCGCCAGCAGTCCTTCCGGGACAGGGAGTCAGCCCCAGCATTTT

V gene: TRBV6-2/TRBV6-3
D gene: TRBD2
J gene: TRBJ2-3
clone size: -
CDR3 protein: CASNGLAGFTDTQYF
CDR3 DNA: TGTGCCAGCAACGGACTAGCGGGATTCACAGATACGCAGTATTTT

V gene: TRBV19
D gene: -
J gene: TRBJ1-1
clone size: -
CDR3 protein: CASSVAGGPNTEAFF
CDR3 DNA: TGTGCCAGTAGTGTTGCGGGGGGCCCCAACACTGAAGCTTTCTTT

V gene: TRBV6-5
D gene: -
J gene: TRBJ1-1
clone size: -
CDR3 protein: CASRRGETEAFF
CDR3 DNA: TGTGCCAGCAGGCGGGGAGAGACTGAAGCTTTCTTT

V gene: TRBV3-1
D gene: -
J gene: TRBJ2-7
clone size: -
CDR3 protein: CASSQIGGEQYF
CDR3 DNA: TGTGCCAGCAGCCAAATCGGGGGTGAGCAGTACTTC

V gene: TRBV6-5
D gene: TRBD2
J gene: TRBJ2-5
clone size: -
CDR3 protein: CASSRGASGEGTQYF
CDR3 DNA: TGTGCCAGCAGTCGGGGGGCTAGCGGGGAAGGGACCCAGTACTTC

V gene: TRBV20-1
D gene: -
J gene: TRBJ2-7
clone size: -
CDR3 protein: CSARDPYEQYF
CDR3 DNA: TGCAGTGCTAGAGATCCCTACGAGCAGTACTTC

V gene: TRBV2
D gene: -
J gene: TRBJ2-7
clone size: -
CDR3 protein: CASSLDTYEQYF
CDR3 DNA: TGTGCCAGCAGTCTAGACACGTACGAGCAGTACTTC

V gene: TRBV12-3/TRBV12-4
D gene: TRBD1
J gene: TRBJ2-7
clone size: -
CDR3 protein: CASSHTGQRPYEQYF
CDR3 DNA: TGTGCCAGCAGTCACACGGGACAGCGACCCTACGAGCAGTACTTC

V gene: TRBV2
D gene: -
J gene: TRBJ2-2
clone size: -
CDR3 protein: CASKERVSGELFF
CDR3 DNA: TGTGCCAGCAAGGAGAGGGTTTCTGGGGAGCTGTTTTTT

V gene: TRBV7-9
D gene: -
J gene: TRBJ2-1
clone size: -
CDR3 protein: CASSPTRNEQFF
CDR3 DNA: TGTGCCAGCAGCCCGACTAGGAATGAGCAGTTCTTC

V gene: TRBV4-3
D gene: -
J gene: TRBJ1-1
clone size: -
CDR3 protein: CASSQEGRSTEAFF
CDR3 DNA: TGCGCCAGCAGCCAAGAAGGAAGGAGCACTGAAGCTTTCTTT

V gene: TRBV3-1
D gene: -
J gene: TRBJ2-2
clone size: -
CDR3 protein: CASSQGRGTNTGELFF
CDR3 DNA: TGTGCCAGCAGCCAAGGGAGAGGGACGAACACCGGGGAGCTGTTTTTT

V gene: TRBV6-2/TRBV6-3
D gene: TRBD1
J gene: TRBJ1-5
clone size: -
CDR3 protein: CASSPLQGAHQPQHF
CDR3 DNA: TGTGCCAGCAGCCCCTTACAGGGGGCCCATCAGCCCCAGCATTTT

V gene: TRBV29-1
D gene: TRBD2
J gene: TRBJ2-5
clone size: -
CDR3 protein: CSHRLAETQYF
CDR3 DNA: TGCAGCCACAGACTAGCGGAGACCCAGTACTTC

V gene: TRBV30
D gene: TRBD1
J gene: TRBJ1-2
clone size: -
CDR3 protein: CAWNPGTGNGYTF
CDR3 DNA: TGTGCCTGGAACCCCGGGACAGGGAATGGCTACACCTTC

V gene: TRBV20-1
D gene: -
J gene: TRBJ2-4
clone size: -
CDR3 protein: CSARGGANIQYF
CDR3 DNA: TGCAGTGCTAGAGGGGGGGCGAACATTCAGTACTTC

V gene: TRBV20-1
D gene: TRBD1
J gene: TRBJ1-2
clone size: -
CDR3 protein: CSAPDRAHYGYTF
CDR3 DNA: TGCAGTGCTCCCGACAGGGCCCACTATGGCTACACCTTC

V gene: TRBV28
D gene: -
J gene: TRBJ1-5
clone size: -
CDR3 protein: CASSLSGIGNQPQHF
CDR3 DNA: TGTGCCAGCAGTTTATCAGGGATTGGCAATCAGCCCCAGCATTTT

V gene: TRBV20-1
D gene: -
J gene: TRBJ2-3
clone size: -
CDR3 protein: CSAAPRTRLTDTQYF
CDR3 DNA: TGCAGTGCTGCCCCACGGACACGGCTCACAGATACGCAGTATTTT

V gene: TRBV28
D gene: -
J gene: TRBJ1-2
clone size: -
CDR3 protein: CASSLLRQAGYTF
CDR3 DNA: TGTGCCAGCAGTTTATTACGACAGGCCGGCTACACCTTC

V gene: TRBV3-1
D gene: -
J gene: TRBJ1-1
clone size: once
CDR3 protein: CASSQGYTEAFF
CDR3 DNA: TGTGCCAGCAGCCAGGGGTACACTGAAGCTTTCTTT

V gene: TRBV3-1
D gene: TRBD1
J gene: TRBJ1-6
clone size: -
CDR3 protein: CASSLTGNNSPLHF
CDR3 DNA: TGTGCCAGCAGCCTGACAGGGAATAATTCACCCCTCCACTTT

V gene: TRBV29-1
D gene: TRBD1
J gene: TRBJ1-2
clone size: -
CDR3 protein: CSVAGQQNYGYTF
CDR3 DNA: TGCAGCGTGGCGGGACAGCAGAACTATGGCTACACCTTC

V gene: TRBV9
D gene: -
J gene: TRBJ1-4
clone size: -
CDR3 protein: CASSVDPNEKLFF
CDR3 DNA: TGTGCCAGCAGCGTTGACCCTAATGAAAAACTGTTTTTT

V gene: TRBV5-1
D gene: -
J gene: TRBJ2-5
clone size: -
CDR3 protein: CASSFRPQEETQYF
CDR3 DNA: TGCGCCAGCAGCTTCCGGCCTCAAGAGGAGACCCAGTACTTC

V gene: TRBV30
D gene: -
J gene: TRBJ1-2
clone size: -
CDR3 protein: CAWSVLHGGQGFGYTF
CDR3 DNA: TGTGCCTGGAGTGTACTCCATGGGGGACAAGGCTTTGGCTACACCTTC

V gene: TRBV27
D gene: -
J gene: TRBJ1-1
clone size: once
CDR3 protein: CASSLLGGSEAFF
CDR3 DNA: TGTGCCAGCAGTTTATTGGGGGGGTCTGAAGCTTTCTTT

V gene: TRBV15
D gene: -
J gene: TRBJ1-2
clone size: once
CDR3 protein: CATSGRRMVGGGYTF
CDR3 DNA: TGTGCCACCAGCGGAAGAAGGATGGTTGGCGGGGGCTACACCTTC

V gene: TRBV30
D gene: -
J gene: TRBJ1-4
clone size: -
CDR3 protein: CAWTVGATANEKLFF
CDR3 DNA: TGTGCCTGGACGGTTGGTGCCACCGCTAATGAAAAACTGTTTTTT

V gene: TRBV29-1
D gene: -
J gene: TRBJ1-2
clone size: -
CDR3 protein: CSVAGQAYGYTF
CDR3 DNA: TGCAGCGTTGCAGGTCAGGCCTATGGCTACACCTTC

V gene: TRBV4-3
D gene: -
J gene: TRBJ1-6
clone size: -
CDR3 protein: CASSQGGGRNSPLHF
CDR3 DNA: TGCGCCAGCAGCCAAGGTGGGGGGCGGAATTCACCCCTCCACTTT

V gene: TRBV10-3
D gene: -
J gene: TRBJ1-1
clone size: -
CDR3 protein: CAISETGSMAEAFF
CDR3 DNA: TGTGCCATCAGTGAGACAGGGAGCATGGCTGAAGCTTTCTTT